This is a list of T cell receptor beta chains from one sample in a study of OX40 agonist ivuxolimab in advanced cancers. Repertoires were generated with immunoSEQ multiplex PCR, while TCRdb's copy carries only in-frame clones and drops some. The table has tens of thousands of clones, approximately 80% seen once. Material: CD4+ or CD8+ T cells sorted from blood, obtained in a trial of the OX40 agonist ivuxolimab. The receptor set was obtained from an adult with an advanced solid tumor such as melanoma, head and neck, liver or kidney cancer. Both conserved end residues are trimmed from each CDR3. The order of the fields is V gene, CDR3 length, D gene, clone size, CDR3 protein. D genes are given only for firm matches. Size tells how often a clone was seen (once, few, many) or the class of an expanded clone, and some rows leave it out.

V: TRBV28; length: 13; D: TRBD1; size: -; CDR3: ASRPSGTGPYEQY
V: TRBV7-3; length: 12; D: -; size: once; CDR3: ASSLLGGTYEQY
V: TRBV21-1; length: 13; D: -; size: few; CDR3: ASMLTSGSTDTQY
V: TRBV4-3; length: 11; D: -; size: -; CDR3: ASSGTVTGEQF
V: TRBV25-1; length: 13; D: TRBD1; size: many; CDR3: ASSESGQGNTEAF
V: TRBV6-6; length: 10; D: -; size: -; CDR3: ASSYEGTEAF
V: TRBV19; length: 13; D: -; size: -; CDR3: ASSTGWGDNYGYT
V: TRBV23-1; length: 14; D: TRBD1; size: -; CDR3: ASSHSGTGVYNEQF
V: TRBV6-1; length: 13; D: -; size: once; CDR3: ASSEIGLPEEKLF
V: TRBV7-9; length: 9; D: -; size: once; CDR3: ASSLSREQY
V: TRBV19; length: 12; D: -; size: -; CDR3: ASRTEGGWKTQY
V: TRBV7-2; length: 15; D: TRBD2; size: -; CDR3: ASSSSQTSGRTDTQY
V: TRBV4-2; length: 10; D: -; size: -; CDR3: ASSLGTGELF
V: TRBV11-2; length: 13; D: TRBD1; size: -; CDR3: ASSLGGTGGNEQF